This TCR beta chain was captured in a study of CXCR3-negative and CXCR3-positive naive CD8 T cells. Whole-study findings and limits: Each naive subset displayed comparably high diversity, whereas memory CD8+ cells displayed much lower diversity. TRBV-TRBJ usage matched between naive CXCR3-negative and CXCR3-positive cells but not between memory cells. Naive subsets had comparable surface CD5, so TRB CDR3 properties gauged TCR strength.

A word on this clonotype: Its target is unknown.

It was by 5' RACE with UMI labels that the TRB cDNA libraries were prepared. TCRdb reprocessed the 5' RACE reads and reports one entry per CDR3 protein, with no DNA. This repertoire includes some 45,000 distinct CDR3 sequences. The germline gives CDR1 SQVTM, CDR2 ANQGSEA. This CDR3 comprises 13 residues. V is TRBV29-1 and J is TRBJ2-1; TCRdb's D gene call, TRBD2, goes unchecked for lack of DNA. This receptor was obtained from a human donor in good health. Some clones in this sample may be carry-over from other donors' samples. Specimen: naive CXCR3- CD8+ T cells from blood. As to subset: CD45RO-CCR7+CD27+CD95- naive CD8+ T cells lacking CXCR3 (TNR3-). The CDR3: CSLGLADGNEQFF.